This TCR beta chain was captured by sequencing in a study of vaccination and CD4 T cells after COVID-19. Specified treatment: approximately nine-day PBMC culture with coronavirus spike peptide pools or control peptides (ViraFEST assay). First, ViraFEST expanded antigen-specific T cells with peptide pools, and next it sequenced the TCRs. General study results and limits: Median SARS-CoV-2-reactive clonotype numbers rose nonsignificantly, 21 to 38.

A word on this clonotype: Its antigen is not known.

Scientists ran DNA taken from cultured CD4+ T cells through the Oncomine TCR Beta short-read assay for sequencing. From the PCR reads, TCRdb called clonotypes with MiXCR, one entry per CDR3 protein. The sample consists of tens of thousands of distinct CDR3 sequences, 43% of them appearing once. Sample: CD4+ T cells from blood, cultured in vitro, taken after SARS-CoV-2 vaccination. The source is a human donor who had recovered from COVID-19.

CDR3 amino acids: CASSLTSDTEAFF. The CDR3 coding sequence is TGTGCCAGCAGCTTAACGTCGGACACTGAAGCTTTCTTT. V gene TRBV7-3 combines with J gene TRBJ1-1; no clear D gene. The CDR3 sequence is 13 residues long. Trimming removed 0 bases at V and 3 bases at J, with 5 bases between. Per germline, CDR1 SGHTA and CDR2 FQGTGA.